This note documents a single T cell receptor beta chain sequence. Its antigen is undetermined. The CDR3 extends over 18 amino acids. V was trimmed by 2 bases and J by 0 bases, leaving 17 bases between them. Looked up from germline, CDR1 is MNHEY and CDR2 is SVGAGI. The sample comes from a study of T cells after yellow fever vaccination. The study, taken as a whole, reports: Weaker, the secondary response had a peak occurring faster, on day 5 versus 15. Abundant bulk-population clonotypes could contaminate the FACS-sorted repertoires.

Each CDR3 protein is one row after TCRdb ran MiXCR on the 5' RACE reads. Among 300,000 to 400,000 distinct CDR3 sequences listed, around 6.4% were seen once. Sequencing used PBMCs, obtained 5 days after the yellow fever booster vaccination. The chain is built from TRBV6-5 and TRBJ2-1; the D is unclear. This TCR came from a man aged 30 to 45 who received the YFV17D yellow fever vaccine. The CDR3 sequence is CASSYGPHTPNSYNEQFF. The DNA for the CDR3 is TGTGCCAGCAGTTACGGACCTCACACTCCTAACTCCTACAATGAGCAGTTCTTC.